The clone carrying this TCR beta chain was recorded a few times. No antigen is known for it. T cells were sequenced at a targeted depth of 1 in 200,000 to 1 in 1 million. Libraries were prepared by immunoSEQ multiplex PCR; TCRdb keeps only in-frame clonotypes and omits some of them. The sample holds 200,000 or so clones; about four fifths are singletons and the top ten take about an eighth. Germline-derived CDR1 and CDR2 are SGHRS and YFSETQ. This CDR3 has 14 amino acids. Between the trimmed V and J ends, which lost 4 bases and 4 bases, there was a span of 14 bases. The sample originates from a study of cytotoxic CD8 clonotypes in ibrutinib-treated CLL. Study at large: The response samples were taken once patients had been treated for a median of about 12 months, range 6 to 36. Samples had a mean of 255,043 productive templates and 90,000 or so productive rearrangements. Study observations and caveats: Lymph node repertoires were not studied, and sampling times were unmatched.

The clonotype was recovered from a human donor with chronic lymphocytic leukemia. This specimen consisted of PBMCs, obtained after 12 months of ibrutinib treatment. This chain links TRBV5-1 with TRBJ1-2, with a tentative D call TRBD1 (6 bases). CDR3 residues: CASSPGHLSYGYTF. The DNA of the CDR3 is TGCGCCAGCAGCCCGGGACACTTATCCTATGGCTACACCTTC.